This T cell receptor beta chain was captured in a study of blood T cell repertoires in COVID-19. The study recruited people aged 18 to 89 years across roughly 25 US areas. Some clones are missing from TCRdb's copy, which holds only in-frame ones; the method was immunoSEQ multiplex PCR. The table shows around 230,000 clones, with approximately 88% occurring only once. The sample comprised PBMCs or T cells enriched from blood (not recorded which). The TCR sequence derives from a young man with acute COVID-19.

For the CDR3, the DNA is TGTGCCAGCGAGGGACTAGCGGGAGGGTCGAAGACCCAGTACTTC. Amino acid sequence: CASEGLAGGSKTQYF. The chain combines TRBV2 with TRBJ2-5; 16 bases match TRBD2. The CDR3 runs to 15 residues. Germline lookup yields CDR1 SNHLY and CDR2 FYNNEI. V shed 8 bases and J 6 bases; nucleotides not matched to a gene: 6.